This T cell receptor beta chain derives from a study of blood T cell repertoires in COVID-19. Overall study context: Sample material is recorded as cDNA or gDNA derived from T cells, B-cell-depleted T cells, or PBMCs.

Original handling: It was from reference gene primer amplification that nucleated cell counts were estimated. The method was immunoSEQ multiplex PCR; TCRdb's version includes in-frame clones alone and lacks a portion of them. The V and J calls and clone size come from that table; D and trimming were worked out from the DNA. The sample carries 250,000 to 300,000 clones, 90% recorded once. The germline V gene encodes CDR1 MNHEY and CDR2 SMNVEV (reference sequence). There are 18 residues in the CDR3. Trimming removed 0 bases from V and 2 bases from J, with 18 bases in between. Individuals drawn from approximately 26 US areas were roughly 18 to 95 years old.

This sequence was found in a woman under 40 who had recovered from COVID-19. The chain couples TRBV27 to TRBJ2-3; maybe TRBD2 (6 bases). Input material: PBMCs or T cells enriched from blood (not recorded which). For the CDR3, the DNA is TGTGCCAGCAGTTTATCATTTTGGGTTAGCGGAAACACAGATACGCAGTATTTT. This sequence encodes CASSLSFWVSGNTDTQYF.